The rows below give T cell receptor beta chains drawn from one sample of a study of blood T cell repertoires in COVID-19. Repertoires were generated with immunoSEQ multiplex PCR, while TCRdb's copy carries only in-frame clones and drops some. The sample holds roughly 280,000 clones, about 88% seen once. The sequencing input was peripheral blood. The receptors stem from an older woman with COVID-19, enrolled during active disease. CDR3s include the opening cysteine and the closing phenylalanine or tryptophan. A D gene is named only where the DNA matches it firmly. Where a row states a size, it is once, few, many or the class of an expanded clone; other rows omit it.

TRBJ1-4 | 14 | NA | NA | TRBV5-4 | CASSSQGPNEKLFF | TGTGCCAGCAGCTCCCAGGGGCCTAATGAAAAACTGTTTTTT
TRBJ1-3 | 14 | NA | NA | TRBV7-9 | CASSYGQSGNTIYF | TGTGCCAGCAGCTATGGACAGAGTGGAAACACCATATATTTT
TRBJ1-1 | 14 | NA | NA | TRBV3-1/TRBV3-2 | CASSQGPGLSEAFF | TGTGCCAGCAGCCAAGGGCCGGGGTTATCGGAAGCTTTCTTT
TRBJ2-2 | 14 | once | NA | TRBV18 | CASSSPGDTGELFF | TGTGCCAGCTCATCTCCGGGAGATACCGGGGAGCTGTTTTTT
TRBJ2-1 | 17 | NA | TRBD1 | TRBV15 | CATSRDKGQGSYNEQFF | TGTGCCACCAGCAGAGATAAGGGACAGGGCTCCTACAATGAGCAGTTCTTC
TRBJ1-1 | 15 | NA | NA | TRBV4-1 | CASSQGYGPGRGAFF | TGCGCCAGCAGCCAAGGATACGGGCCAGGGAGGGGAGCTTTCTTT
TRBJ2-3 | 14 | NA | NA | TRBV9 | CASSVSGSTDTQYF | TGTGCCAGCAGCGTGTCAGGGAGCACAGATACGCAGTATTTT
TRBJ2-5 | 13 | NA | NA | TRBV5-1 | CASSVGVRETQYF | TGCGCCAGCAGCGTAGGGGTGCGGGAGACCCAGTACTTC
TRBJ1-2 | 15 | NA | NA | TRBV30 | CAWSVGGGVGYGYTF | TGTGCCTGGAGTGTCGGCGGGGGGGTAGGCTATGGCTACACCTTC
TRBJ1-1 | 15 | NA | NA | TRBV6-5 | CASSYPQTAGTEAFF | TGTGCCAGCAGTTACCCACAGACGGCTGGGACTGAAGCTTTCTTT
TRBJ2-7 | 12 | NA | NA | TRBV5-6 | CASSLPAYEQYF | TGTGCCAGCAGCTTGCCGGCCTACGAGCAGTACTTC
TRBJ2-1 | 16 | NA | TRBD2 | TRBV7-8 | CASSPRTSGRADEQFF | TGTGCCAGCAGCCCAAGGACTAGCGGGAGGGCGGATGAGCAGTTCTTC
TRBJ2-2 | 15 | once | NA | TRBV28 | CASSLWDRDTGELFF | TGTGCCAGCAGTTTATGGGACAGAGACACCGGGGAGCTGTTTTTT
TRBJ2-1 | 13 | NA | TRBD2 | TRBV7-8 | CASSARTSAEQFF | TGTGCCAGCAGCGCACGGACTAGCGCTGAGCAGTTCTTC
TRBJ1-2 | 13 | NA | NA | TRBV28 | CASSPQTALGYTF | TGTGCCAGCAGTCCACAGACAGCTCTTGGCTACACCTTC
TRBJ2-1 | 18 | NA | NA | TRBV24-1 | CATSDLKGGGPWNDEQFF | TGTGCCACCAGTGATTTGAAAGGGGGAGGGCCTTGGAACGATGAGCAGTTCTTC
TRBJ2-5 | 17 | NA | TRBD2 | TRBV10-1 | CASSEDQRTSGEETQYF | TGCGCCAGCAGTGAGGATCAAAGGACTAGCGGAGAAGAGACCCAGTACTTC
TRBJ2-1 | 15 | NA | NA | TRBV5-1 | CASSSQVGSYNEQFF | TGCGCCAGCAGCTCCCAGGTAGGCTCATACAATGAGCAGTTCTTC
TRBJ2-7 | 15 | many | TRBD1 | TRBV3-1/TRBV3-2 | CASSPPRQGAHEQYF | TGTGCCAGCAGCCCCCCGAGACAGGGGGCTCACGAGCAGTACTTC
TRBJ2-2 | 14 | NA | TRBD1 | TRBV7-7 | CASSLGQGTGELFF | TGTGCCAGCAGCTTGGGACAGGGCACCGGGGAGCTGTTTTTT
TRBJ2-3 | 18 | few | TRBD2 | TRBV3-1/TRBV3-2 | CASSQEFPGGARVDTQYF | TGTGCCAGCAGCCAAGAGTTCCCGGGAGGTGCTCGGGTAGATACGCAGTATTTT
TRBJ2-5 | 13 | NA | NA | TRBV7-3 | CASSWLAQETQYF | TGTGCCAGCAGCTGGCTAGCGCAAGAGACCCAGTACTTC
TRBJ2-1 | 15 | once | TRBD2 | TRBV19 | CASSMEGGLGNEQFF | TGTGCCAGTAGTATGGAAGGGGGACTAGGAAATGAGCAGTTCTTC
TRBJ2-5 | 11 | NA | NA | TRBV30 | CAWSARGTQYF | TGTGCCTGGAGTGCCCGGGGGACCCAGTACTTC
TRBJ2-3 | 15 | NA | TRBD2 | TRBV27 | CASSQPSGRVDTQYF | TGTGCCAGCAGTCAACCTAGCGGGAGGGTAGATACGCAGTATTTT
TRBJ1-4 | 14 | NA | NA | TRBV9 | CASSGTGGNEKLFF | TGTGCCAGCAGCGGGACCGGGGGTAATGAAAAACTGTTTTTT
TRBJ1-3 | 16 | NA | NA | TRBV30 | CAWSAGGGATGNTIYF | TGTGCCTGGAGTGCCGGAGGGGGGGCGACTGGAAACACCATATATTTT
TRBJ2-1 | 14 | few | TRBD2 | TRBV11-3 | CASSLAGGWNEQFF | TGTGCCAGCAGCTTAGCGGGAGGTTGGAATGAGCAGTTCTTC
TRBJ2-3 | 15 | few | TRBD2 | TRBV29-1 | CSVESGAGVGDTQYF | TGCAGCGTTGAATCGGGAGCGGGGGTTGGAGATACGCAGTATTTT
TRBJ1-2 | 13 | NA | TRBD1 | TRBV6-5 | CASSLRGRGGYTF | TGTGCCAGCAGTCTCAGGGGGCGGGGTGGCTACACCTTC
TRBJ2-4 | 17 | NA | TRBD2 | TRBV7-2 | CASSLTPASGLKDIQYF | TGTGCCAGCAGCTTAACCCCAGCTAGCGGATTAAAGGACATTCAGTACTTC
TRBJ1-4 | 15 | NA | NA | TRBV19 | CASSSGGSVGEKLFF | TGTGCCAGCTCTTCGGGGGGATCGGTGGGCGAAAAACTGTTTTTT
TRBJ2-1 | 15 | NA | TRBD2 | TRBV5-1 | CASSFSGLADNEQFF | TGCGCCAGCAGCTTTTCGGGACTAGCAGACAATGAGCAGTTCTTC
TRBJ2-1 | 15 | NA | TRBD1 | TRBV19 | CASSPRDRAYNEQFF | TGTGCCAGTAGTCCCCGGGACAGGGCCTACAATGAGCAGTTCTTC
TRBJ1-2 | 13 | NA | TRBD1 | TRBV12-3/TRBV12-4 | CASSLSRGSGYTF | TGTGCCAGCAGTTTGAGCAGGGGGTCTGGCTACACCTTC
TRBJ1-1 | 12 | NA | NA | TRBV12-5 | CASAPGLAEAFF | TGTGCTAGTGCTCCAGGGTTGGCTGAAGCTTTCTTT
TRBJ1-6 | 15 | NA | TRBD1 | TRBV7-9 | CASSFPRTGYSPLHF | TGTGCCAGCAGCTTCCCGAGGACAGGTTATTCACCCCTCCACTTT
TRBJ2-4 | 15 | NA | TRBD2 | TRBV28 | CASSLRSGGLAAQYF | TGTGCCAGCAGTTTGAGGTCCGGGGGACTAGCAGCTCAGTACTTC
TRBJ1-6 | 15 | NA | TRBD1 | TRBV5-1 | CASSWRTGDNSPLHF | TGCGCCAGCAGCTGGCGGACAGGGGATAATTCACCCCTCCACTTT
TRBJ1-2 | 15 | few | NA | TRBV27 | CASKLGGGADYGYTF | TGTGCCAGCAAATTGGGGGGGGGCGCGGACTATGGCTACACCTTC
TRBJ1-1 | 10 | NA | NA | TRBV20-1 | CSAPVVEAFF | TGCAGTGCCCCGGTCGTCGAAGCTTTCTTT
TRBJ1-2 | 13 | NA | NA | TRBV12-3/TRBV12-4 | CASSLGDMLRYTF | TGTGCCAGCAGTTTGGGGGACATGCTACGCTACACCTTC
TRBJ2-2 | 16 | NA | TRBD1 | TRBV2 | CASSERPTGATGELFF | TGTGCCAGCAGTGAACGGCCGACAGGGGCTACCGGGGAGCTGTTTTTT
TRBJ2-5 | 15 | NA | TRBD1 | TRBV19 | CASSPWDRDGQTQYF | TGTGCCAGTAGTCCCTGGGACAGGGACGGTCAGACCCAGTACTTC
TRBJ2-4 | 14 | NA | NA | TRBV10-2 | CASTGQAVTNIQYF | TGCGCCAGCACCGGACAAGCAGTCACCAACATTCAGTACTTC
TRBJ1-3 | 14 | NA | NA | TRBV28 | CASLRGAQGNTIYF | TGTGCCAGCCTGCGTGGGGCACAGGGAAACACCATATATTTT
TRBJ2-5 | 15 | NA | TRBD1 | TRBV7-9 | CASSQSQGAGETQYF | TGTGCCAGCAGCCAATCACAGGGGGCGGGGGAGACCCAGTACTTC
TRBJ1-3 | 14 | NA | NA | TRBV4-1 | CASSSGGTGNTIYF | TGCGCCAGCAGCTCGGGGGGGACCGGAAACACCATATATTTT
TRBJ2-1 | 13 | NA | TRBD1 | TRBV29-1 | CSVDGQGSDEQFF | TGCAGCGTTGACGGACAGGGGAGCGATGAGCAGTTCTTC
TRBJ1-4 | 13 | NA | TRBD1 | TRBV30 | CAWSVGRTGKLFF | TGTGCCTGGAGTGTAGGCCGGACAGGAAAACTGTTTTTT
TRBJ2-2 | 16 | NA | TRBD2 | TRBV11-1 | CASSLALAGGGGELFF | TGTGCCAGCAGCTTAGCGCTAGCGGGAGGTGGCGGGGAGCTGTTTTTT